The TCR beta chain under discussion was sequenced for a study of CD8 T cells in ankylosing spondylitis. In germline, CDR1 is SGHAT, CDR2 FQNNGV. The length of the CDR3 is 16 residues. V was pared by 7 bases and J by 1 base, with 16 bases between. Researchers built TCR beta libraries using quantitative 5'-RACE with molecular barcodes. TCRdb analysed the 5' RACE reads with MiXCR anew, one entry per CDR3 protein. The sample consists of around 180,000 distinct CDR3 sequences, 15% to 20% of them appearing once. This clonotype was picked up one time. Material: blood, either unsorted or a sorted T cell fraction (not recorded which). The TCR was taken from a male donor aged 10 to 35 with ankylosing spondylitis or in good health (not recorded which). This chain links TRBV11-2 with TRBJ2-2; D call uncertain. CDR3 DNA: TGTGCCAGCACCTCACTCGTCCGAGAGAACACCGGGGAGCTGTTTTTT. Translated: CASTSLVRENTGELFF.